A selection of T cell receptor beta chains follows, all from one sample in a study of T cells in Graves' hyperthyroidism and ophthalmopathy. TCRdb passed the multiplex PCR reads through MiXCR, listing each CDR3 protein once. The sample carries more than 150,000 distinct CDR3 sequences, 15% to 20% recorded once. Input material: blood. The receptor set was obtained from a woman between 50 and 59 years old with Graves' hyperthyroidism. CDR3s include the opening cysteine and the closing phenylalanine or tryptophan. A D gene is named only where the DNA matches it firmly. Where a row states a size, it is once, few, many or the class of an expanded clone; other rows omit it.

TGTGCCAGTAGTATAGATCCAGGGACAGATACGCAGTATTTT	CASSIDPGTDTQYF	TRBJ2-3	14	NA	NA	TRBV19
TGCAGTGCTAGAGGTGTAGCGGGTAGGGAGTGGGGCTACAATGAGCAGTTCTTC	CSARGVAGREWGYNEQFF	TRBJ2-1	18	TRBD2	many	TRBV20-1
TGTGCCAGCAGTTATTCGGAACTCTCTGGAAACACCATATATTTT	CASSYSELSGNTIYF	TRBJ1-3	15	NA	NA	TRBV6-2/TRBV6-3
TGTGCCAGTAGTATATCGGACAGAAACTATGGCTACACCTTC	CASSISDRNYGYTF	TRBJ1-2	14	NA	many	TRBV19
TGCAGTGCTAGGATGGGATCGGGTAGCAATCAGCCCCAGCATTTT	CSARMGSGSNQPQHF	TRBJ1-5	15	NA	NA	TRBV20-1
TGCGCCAGCAGCTTGATCGGCGGTACCACAGATACGCAGTATTTT	CASSLIGGTTDTQYF	TRBJ2-3	15	NA	many	TRBV5-1
TGTGCCAGCAGTGGTTACGGGAGGGCCGGGCAAGAGACCCAGTACTTC	CASSGYGRAGQETQYF	TRBJ2-5	16	TRBD2	NA	TRBV6-2/TRBV6-3
TGTGCCAGTAGTGGGGGAACTGAAGCTTTCTTT	CASSGGTEAFF	TRBJ1-1	11	NA	many	TRBV19
TGTGCCATTATAAGTAAGAACACTGAAGCTTTCTTT	CAIISKNTEAFF	TRBJ1-1	12	NA	many	TRBV19
TGTGCCAGCCTTGGGACTAGCGGGGGGAGCTACAATGAGCAGTTCTTC	CASLGTSGGSYNEQFF	TRBJ2-1	16	TRBD2	many	TRBV28
TGTGCCAGCAGTTTATTCCCGAACACTGAAGCTTTCTTT	CASSLFPNTEAFF	TRBJ1-1	13	NA	NA	TRBV12-3/TRBV12-4
TGCGCCAGCAGCCGGGACAGGCCTGATGAAAAACTGTTTTTT	CASSRDRPDEKLFF	TRBJ1-4	14	TRBD1	many	TRBV5-1
TGTACCAGCAGCTTGTTTGGGAGCGGGGGTCAGTACCAAGAGACCCAGTACTTC	CTSSLFGSGGQYQETQYF	TRBJ2-5	18	TRBD2	few	TRBV5-6
TGTGCCAGCAGCTTAGTGAGACAGGGGAACACTGAAGCTTTCTTT	CASSLVRQGNTEAFF	TRBJ1-1	15	TRBD1	many	TRBV13
TGCGCCAGCAGCTTCTGGGACAGGGGTGGCAGCGAGCAGTACTTC	CASSFWDRGGSEQYF	TRBJ2-7	15	TRBD1	many	TRBV5-1
TGTGCCAGCAGCAACTTCCCGGGACTACCCTACAATGAGCAGTTCTTC	CASSNFPGLPYNEQFF	TRBJ2-1	16	TRBD2	many	TRBV7-9
TGCAGCGTAAGGGTTGCTGGGAGCAATCAGCCCCAGCATTTT	CSVRVAGSNQPQHF	TRBJ1-5	14	NA	many	TRBV29-1
TGTGCCAGCAGCTTAGATCTAGCGGGGGATCTCACAGATACGCAGTATTTT	CASSLDLAGDLTDTQYF	TRBJ2-3	17	TRBD2	many	TRBV7-2
TGCAGTGCTAGAGTTGGGGGGGATAGCAATCAGCCCCAGCATTTT	CSARVGGDSNQPQHF	TRBJ1-5	15	NA	many	TRBV20-1
TGTGCCAGCTCCCCTACACAGGGGGCGACCACTGAAGCTTTCTTT	CASSPTQGATTEAFF	TRBJ1-1	15	TRBD1	many	TRBV18
TGCAGTGCTAGTCCAGGGAAGGAAGCTTTCTTT	CSASPGKEAFF	TRBJ1-1	11	NA	many	TRBV20-1
TGCGCCAGCAGCTTGGCCGGGACGGGCGTTAATTCACCCCTCCACTTT	CASSLAGTGVNSPLHF	TRBJ1-6	16	NA	many	TRBV5-1
TGCAGTGCTAGAAAAAATAGCGGGGTTAGCTCCTACAATGAGCAGTTCTTC	CSARKNSGVSSYNEQFF	TRBJ2-1	17	TRBD2	NA	TRBV20-1
TGTGCCAGCAGTTCTTGGACAAGGATGGGGTATGGCTACACCTTC	CASSSWTRMGYGYTF	TRBJ1-2	15	NA	many	TRBV27
TGTGCCAGCACCAACCACAGGGTTTTGGAAGAGACCCAGTACTTC	CASTNHRVLEETQYF	TRBJ2-5	15	NA	many	TRBV7-8
TGTGCCAGCAGTTACCCTCCTGGCTATAGCAATCAGCCCCAGCATTTT	CASSYPPGYSNQPQHF	TRBJ1-5	16	NA	many	TRBV6-2/TRBV6-3
TGCGCCAGCAGCTTGGGACCGGACGGGATCTATGGCTACACCTTC	CASSLGPDGIYGYTF	TRBJ1-2	15	NA	many	TRBV5-1
TGCAGCGTGAGGGAGGACAGGGGGCGCGCTGAAGCTTTCTTT	CSVREDRGRAEAFF	TRBJ1-1	14	TRBD1	NA	TRBV29-1
TGTGCCAGCAGCTTAAATTCCCCGGTGGCAGATACGCAGTATTTT	CASSLNSPVADTQYF	TRBJ2-3	15	NA	many	TRBV13
TGTGCCAGCTCACGAGCCGTGGACAGGGTAGGCGGCTACACCTTC	CASSRAVDRVGGYTF	TRBJ1-2	15	TRBD1	NA	TRBV18
TGTGCCAGCAGTTTCTCCGGACGCCGTAGCAATCAGCCCCAGCATTTT	CASSFSGRRSNQPQHF	TRBJ1-5	16	NA	many	TRBV6-1
TGTGCCAGCAGACGGACTAGCGGGGGGGCCTACAATGAGCAGTTCTTC	CASRRTSGGAYNEQFF	TRBJ2-1	16	TRBD2	NA	TRBV7-6
TGTGCCAGCAGTTACCGGGACAGGGGAAGTGGCTACACCTTC	CASSYRDRGSGYTF	TRBJ1-2	14	TRBD1	NA	TRBV6-1
TGTGCCAGCAGTGGTCGGACGTCCCAAAAAGTCGCCGGGGAGCTGTTTTTT	CASSGRTSQKVAGELFF	TRBJ2-2	17	NA	many	TRBV6-1
TGCAGTGCAGAACGCCAGGGGTTAACGGGGGAGCTGTTTTTT	CSAERQGLTGELFF	TRBJ2-2	14	NA	many	TRBV20-1
TGTGCCAGCAGCTTAATACCCTCAGATACGCAGTATTTT	CASSLIPSDTQYF	TRBJ2-3	13	NA	NA	TRBV11-2
TGTGCCAGCAGCGTGACAGGGGGCACAGAGACCCAGTACTTC	CASSVTGGTETQYF	TRBJ2-5	14	TRBD1	many	TRBV7-3
TGTGCCAGCTGTTCGATCGAGAGGGAAGCTTTCTTT	CASCSIEREAFF	TRBJ1-1	12	NA	many	TRBV28
TGTGCCAGCAGTCTACGACAGGGCAGGTACTCTCTCTACGAGCAGTACTTC	CASSLRQGRYSLYEQYF	TRBJ2-7	17	TRBD1	many	TRBV27
TGCGCCAGCTCCTCGCCAGGACGGAACTATGGCTACACCTTC	CASSSPGRNYGYTF	TRBJ1-2	14	NA	NA	TRBV5-1
TGTGCCAGCAGTGTGAGACTAGCGGGGGGGCCAGATACGCAGTATTTT	CASSVRLAGGPDTQYF	TRBJ2-3	16	TRBD2	many	TRBV28
TGTGCCAGTAGTATTCGGACAGGGGGCGGAGGGGAAAAACTGTTTTTT	CASSIRTGGGGEKLFF	TRBJ1-4	16	TRBD1	few	TRBV19
TGTGCCAGACCGGGACTGCACTACGAGCAGTACTTC	CARPGLHYEQYF	TRBJ2-7	12	NA	many	TRBV2
TGCGCCAGCAGCCTCACGGCGCAGGGCACCGGGGAGCTGTTTTTT	CASSLTAQGTGELFF	TRBJ2-2	15	NA	many	TRBV5-1
TGTGCTAGTGGTTTCAGCAACACCGGGGAGCTGTTTTTT	CASGFSNTGELFF	TRBJ2-2	13	NA	many	TRBV12-5